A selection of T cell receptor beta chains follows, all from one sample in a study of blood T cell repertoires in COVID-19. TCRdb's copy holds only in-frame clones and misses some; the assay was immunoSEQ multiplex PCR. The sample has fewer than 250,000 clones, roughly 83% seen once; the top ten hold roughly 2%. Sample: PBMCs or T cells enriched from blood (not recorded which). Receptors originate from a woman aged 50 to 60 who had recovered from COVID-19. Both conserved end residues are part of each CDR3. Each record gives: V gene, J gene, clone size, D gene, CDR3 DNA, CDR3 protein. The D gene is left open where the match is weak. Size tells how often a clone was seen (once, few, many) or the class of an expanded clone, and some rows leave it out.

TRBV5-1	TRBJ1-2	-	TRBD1	TGCGCCAGCAGCTTGGCCCCGTCGACAGGGGTCTATGGCTACACCTTC	CASSLAPSTGVYGYTF
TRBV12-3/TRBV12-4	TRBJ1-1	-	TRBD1	TGTGCCAGCAGTACTTCAGGGGGCACTGAAGCTTTCTTT	CASSTSGGTEAFF
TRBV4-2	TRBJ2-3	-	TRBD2	TGTGCCAGCAGCCTGACTAGCGGGAGTGCGGATACGCAGTATTTT	CASSLTSGSADTQYF
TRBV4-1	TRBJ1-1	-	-	TGCGCCAGCAGCCAAGAAACCCAGGGCCCCCCATACACTGAAGCTTTCTTT	CASSQETQGPPYTEAFF
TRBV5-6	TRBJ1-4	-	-	TGTGCCAGCAGCGTACAGGGTGAATGGGAAAAACTGTTTTTT	CASSVQGEWEKLFF
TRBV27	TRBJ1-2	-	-	TGTGCCAGCAGTTTTGGACAGCCCGGGGGCTACACCTTC	CASSFGQPGGYTF
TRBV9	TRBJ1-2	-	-	TGTGCCAGCAGCGTAGACCAGGGCAACTATGGCTACACCTTC	CASSVDQGNYGYTF
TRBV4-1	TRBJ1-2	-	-	TGCGCCAGCAGCCCTCGGGACACCACTAACTATGGCTACACCTTC	CASSPRDTTNYGYTF
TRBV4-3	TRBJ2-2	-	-	TGCGCCAGCAGCCAAGATGGCCAGGGGCTTTCTCGGGAGCTGTTTTTT	CASSQDGQGLSRELFF
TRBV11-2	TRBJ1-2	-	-	TGTGCCAGCAGTCCGGGGGGGGCAAACTATGGCTACACCTTC	CASSPGGANYGYTF
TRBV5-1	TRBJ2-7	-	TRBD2	TGCGCCAGCAGCTTGGGTAGACTAGCGGGAGGAACCTCCTACGAGCAGTACTTC	CASSLGRLAGGTSYEQYF
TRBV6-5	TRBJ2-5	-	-	TGTGCCAGCAGTCGGACTGAAACAGAGACCCAGTACTTC	CASSRTETETQYF
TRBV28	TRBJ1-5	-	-	TGTGCCAGCAGAATCGGTAATCAGCCCCAGCATTTT	CASRIGNQPQHF
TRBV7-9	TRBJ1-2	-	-	TGTGCCAGCAGCCATAGACAGAACTATGGCTACACCTTC	CASSHRQNYGYTF
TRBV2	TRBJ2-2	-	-	TGTGCCAGCAGTATCTCCATTCGGGCAGGGGACACCGGGGAGCTGTTTTTT	CASSISIRAGDTGELFF
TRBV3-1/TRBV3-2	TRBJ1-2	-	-	TGTGCCAGCAGCCAACACGCAGGAAGGTCGGGGGGCTACACCTTC	CASSQHAGRSGGYTF
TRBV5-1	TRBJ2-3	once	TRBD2	TGCGCCAGCAGCTTCGGATTACTAGCGGGAGGGCCGGTAGATACGCAGTATTTT	CASSFGLLAGGPVDTQYF
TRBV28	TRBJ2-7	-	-	TGTGCCAGCAGCACAGGGTTCTACGAGCAGTACTTC	CASSTGFYEQYF
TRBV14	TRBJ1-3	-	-	TGTGCCAGCAGCCGAGGACTCTCTGGAAACACCATATATTTT	CASSRGLSGNTIYF